The sample holds one count of the clone carrying this T cell receptor beta chain. This record comes from a study of blood T cell repertoires in COVID-19. About the research overall: Both acute and convalescent COVID-19 samples were obtained from the United States, Italy and Spain. T cells, B-cell-depleted T cells, or PBMCs provided the cDNA or gDNA that served as material.

CDR3 length: 17 amino acids. V shed 3 bases and J 3 bases; nucleotides not matched to a gene: 11. Germline V gene data show CDR1 as MGHDK and CDR2 as SYGVNS. Per the original methods: Amplification from reference gene primers served as the basis for estimated nucleated cell counts. TCRdb's table, derived via immunoSEQ multiplex PCR, lists solely in-frame clones and lacks some. V, J and clone size are those of that table, while D and trimming were read from the DNA. Altogether 130,000 to 150,000 clones are present, around nine tenths being singletons, with the ten largest covering more than 3.5%. This TCR was recovered from a woman in her 40s with acute or convalescent COVID-19. The sequencing input was peripheral blood. The chain uses TRBV25-1 and TRBJ1-2; 9 nucleotides match TRBD1. CDR3 region: CASSDTGAQGADYGYTF. For the CDR3, the DNA is TGTGCCAGCAGTGATACCGGCGCACAGGGGGCGGACTATGGCTACACCTTC.